This T cell receptor beta chain emerged from a study of T cells expressing NK-cell markers. TCRdb reanalyzed the 5' RACE reads and collapses them to one entry per CDR3 protein, without DNA. Its table lists 130,000 to 150,000 distinct CDR3 sequences. This sequence was found in a man aged 18 to 35 in good health. Sequenced: blood T cells: a sorted CD56 or NKG2C T cell subset, CD4+ or CD8+ T cells, or bulk PBMC T cells (not recorded which).

The CDR3 sequence is CASRIGDTQYF. The V and J genes are TRBV5-1 and TRBJ2-3. Germline V gene data show CDR1 as SGHRS and CDR2 as YFSETQ. This CDR3 contains 11 residues.